Listed below are T cell receptor beta chains from one sample, sequenced in a study of cytomegalovirus exposure and HLA in healthy donors. Generated by immunoSEQ multiplex PCR, the TCRdb table keeps only in-frame clones and is missing some. The sample lists more than 85,000 clones; roughly two thirds were seen once. Sequenced input: PBMCs. The receptors stem from a middle-aged man in good health and CMV-seronegative. Each CDR3 is given with its conserved first and last residue. D genes are given only for firm matches. The size field is filled for only some rows; it gives once, few, many or a size class.

j_call | clone_size | v_call | d_call | cdr3_aa | cdr3_nt
TRBJ2-1 | . | TRBV7-3 | . | CASSTKDYLGEQFF | TGTGCCAGCAGCACCAAGGACTATTTGGGTGAGCAGTTCTTC
TRBJ1-6 | . | TRBV14 | . | CASRPGSGQSSYNSPLHF | TGTGCCAGCAGACCGGGGTCCGGACAGAGCTCCTATAATTCACCCCTCCACTTT
TRBJ1-6 | . | TRBV28 | . | CASSFYGGSFSPLHF | TGTGCCAGCAGTTTTTACGGGGGGTCGTTTTCACCCCTCCACTTT
TRBJ1-4 | . | TRBV2 | . | CASTPGSFRNEKLFF | TGTGCCAGCACCCCGGGGTCATTTAGGAATGAAAAACTGTTTTTT
TRBJ2-7 | . | TRBV5-4 | TRBD1 | CASSLDRGGTYEQYF | TGTGCCAGCAGCCTCGACAGGGGAGGAACCTACGAGCAGTACTTC
TRBJ1-2 | . | TRBV5-1 | TRBD1 | CASSLQAGGVNGYTF | TGCGCCAGCAGCTTGCAGGCAGGGGGCGTGAATGGCTACACCTTC
TRBJ1-5 | . | TRBV6-1 | TRBD1 | CASSEGQGIQPQHF | TGTGCCAGCAGTGAGGGACAGGGTATTCAGCCCCAGCATTTT
TRBJ2-5 | . | TRBV5-4 | . | CASSLPTEPRAQYF | TGTGCCAGCAGCTTACCTACGGAGCCGAGGGCCCAGTACTTC
TRBJ2-1 | . | TRBV4-3 | TRBD1 | CASSLTGGSYNEQFF | TGCGCCAGCAGCCTGACAGGGGGCTCCTACAATGAGCAGTTCTTC
TRBJ2-3 | once | TRBV4-3 | TRBD1 | CASSQEVGQGNGDTQYF | TGCGCCAGCAGCCAAGAGGTCGGACAGGGGAACGGGGATACGCAGTATTTT
TRBJ1-5 | once | TRBV28 | . | CASSRRGFGNQPQHF | TGTGCCAGCAGTCGCAGGGGATTCGGCAATCAGCCCCAGCATTTT
TRBJ2-1 | . | TRBV6-5 | TRBD2 | CASSYPITSGSNEQFF | TGTGCCAGCAGTTACCCAATAACTAGCGGGTCCAATGAGCAGTTCTTC
TRBJ1-4 | once | TRBV5-8 | . | CASSHGTGGEKLFF | TGTGCCAGCAGCCATGGGACGGGAGGTGAAAAACTGTTTTTT
TRBJ1-2 | . | TRBV5-6 | . | CASSLVGSGGLSGYTF | TGTGCCAGCAGCTTGGTTGGATCGGGGGGCCTCTCTGGCTACACCTTC
TRBJ2-7 | . | TRBV9 | . | CASSVGSGSYEQYF | TGTGCCAGCAGCGTGGGCTCGGGGTCCTACGAGCAGTACTTC
TRBJ2-7 | . | TRBV5-6 | . | CASRRGINEQYF | TGTGCCAGCAGACGGGGGATCAACGAGCAGTACTTC
TRBJ2-7 | few | TRBV13 | . | CASSLSTYEQYF | TGTGCCAGCAGCTTATCCACCTACGAGCAGTACTTC
TRBJ1-5 | . | TRBV12-5 | . | CASGADQPQHF | TGTGCTAGTGGTGCAGATCAGCCCCAGCATTTT
TRBJ1-2 | . | TRBV7-2 | TRBD1 | CASSSGTVYTF | TGTGCCAGCAGCTCGGGGACAGTCTACACCTTC
TRBJ1-2 | once | TRBV10-3 | TRBD1 | CAISPVPGQGRSDGYTF | TGTGCCATCAGTCCAGTACCCGGACAGGGAAGGTCGGATGGCTACACCTTC
TRBJ2-3 | . | TRBV27 | TRBD2 | CASSLSGAGTDTQYF | TGTGCCAGCAGTTTAAGCGGGGCAGGCACAGATACGCAGTATTTT
TRBJ1-4 | few | TRBV6-6 | TRBD1 | CASSQGGEKLFF | TGTGCCAGCAGCCAGGGGGGAGAAAAACTGTTTTTT
TRBJ1-1 | . | TRBV14 | TRBD1 | CASAGQGVSEAFF | TGTGCCAGCGCGGGACAGGGAGTGTCCGAAGCTTTCTTT
TRBJ1-2 | few | TRBV6-1 | TRBD1 | CASSSIQGVNYGYTF | TGTGCCAGCAGCTCGATACAGGGGGTTAACTATGGCTACACCTTC
TRBJ2-5 | . | TRBV4-1 | . | CASSQVPRASGRQETQYF | TGCGCCAGCAGCCAAGTACCCAGGGCCAGCGGGCGCCAAGAGACCCAGTACTTC
TRBJ2-7 | . | TRBV27 | TRBD2 | CASSPGGVYEQYF | TGTGCCAGCAGCCCCGGGGGGGTCTACGAGCAGTACTTC
TRBJ2-5 | . | TRBV19 | . | CASSSALGLQETQYF | TGTGCCAGTAGTAGCGCGCTGGGACTCCAAGAGACCCAGTACTTC
TRBJ2-3 | once | TRBV7-3 | . | CASSLAGTQGVGTQYF | TGTGCCAGCAGCTTAGCCGGGACTCAGGGGGTTGGTACGCAGTATTTT
TRBJ1-1 | . | TRBV5-1 | . | CASSLSGVNTEAFF | TGCGCCAGCAGCTTGTCAGGGGTGAACACTGAAGCTTTCTTT
TRBJ1-3 | few | TRBV7-9 | . | CASSSRGGRTGNTIYF | TGTGCCAGCAGCTCCCGGGGAGGCCGCACTGGAAACACCATATATTTT
TRBJ2-2 | . | TRBV29-1 | TRBD1 | CSVEAVQGVDGELFF | TGCAGCGTTGAAGCCGTGCAGGGGGTGGACGGGGAGCTGTTTTTT
TRBJ2-7 | once | TRBV12-1 | . | CASSLSTGFSYEQYF | TGTGCCAGCAGCTTATCGACAGGGTTTTCCTACGAGCAGTACTTC
TRBJ2-2 | once | TRBV25-1 | TRBD2 | CASSTGTSGGANTGELFF | TGTGCCAGCAGTACTGGGACTAGCGGGGGGGCTAACACCGGGGAGCTGTTTTTT
TRBJ1-5 | . | TRBV7-4 | . | CASSLDLETAAQHF | TGTGCCAGCAGCCTCGACTTAGAAACCGCGGCCCAGCATTTT
TRBJ2-1 | . | TRBV5-1 | TRBD2 | CASSSPSGGSSYNEQFF | TGCGCCAGCAGCTCCCCTAGCGGGGGGAGCTCCTACAATGAGCAGTTCTTC
TRBJ2-7 | once | TRBV28 | . | CASSLSGGSISREQYF | TGTGCCAGCAGTTTAAGCGGCGGCAGCATATCGCGCGAGCAGTACTTC
TRBJ2-2 | . | TRBV19 | . | CASSPTTRPRDTGELFF | TGTGCCAGTAGTCCCACCACCCGGCCCCGGGACACCGGGGAGCTGTTTTTT
TRBJ2-5 | . | TRBV7-2 | . | CASSPQGWETQYF | TGTGCCAGCAGCCCTCAGGGTTGGGAGACCCAGTACTTC
TRBJ2-7 | . | TRBV10-3 | TRBD2 | CAIRVSGGVSYEQYF | TGTGCCATCAGAGTTAGCGGGGGGGTATCCTACGAGCAGTACTTC
TRBJ2-7 | . | TRBV27 | TRBD1 | CASRGGQGAFGQYF | TGTGCCAGCAGGGGAGGACAGGGGGCGTTCGGGCAGTACTTC
TRBJ2-5 | . | TRBV29-1 | TRBD1 | CSVRQGQETQYF | TGCAGCGTGAGACAGGGGCAAGAGACCCAGTACTTC
TRBJ1-5 | . | TRBV4-1 | . | CASSQAGSNQPQHF | TGCGCCAGCAGCCAAGCAGGGTCCAATCAGCCCCAGCATTTT
TRBJ1-2 | . | TRBV6-1 | TRBD1 | CASSEAQGRDGYTF | TGTGCCAGCAGTGAAGCACAGGGGCGCGATGGCTACACCTTC
TRBJ2-7 | . | TRBV7-2 | . | CASSVSGSPSSYEQYF | TGTGCCAGCAGCGTATCCGGGAGTCCTAGCTCCTACGAGCAGTACTTC
TRBJ2-7 | . | TRBV11-2 | TRBD1 | CASSTGTGEVYEQYF | TGTGCCAGCAGCACCGGGACAGGGGAGGTCTACGAGCAGTACTTC
TRBJ2-1 | . | TRBV9 | TRBD2 | CASSVLAGGPLNEQFF | TGTGCCAGCAGCGTTCTAGCGGGGGGGCCTCTGAATGAGCAGTTCTTC